A selection of T cell receptor beta chains follows, all from one sample in a study of blood T cell repertoires in COVID-19. Method: immunoSEQ multiplex PCR; TCRdb's copy keeps in-frame clones and lacks some. The sample holds under 250,000 clones, about 84% seen once. The sample was peripheral blood. The receptors come from a woman aged 80 or older with COVID-19, enrolled during active disease. CDR3s include the opening cysteine and the closing phenylalanine or tryptophan. A D gene is named only where the DNA matches it firmly. Size is stated for part of the rows, as once, few or many counts, or as a class when the clone is expanded.

CDR3,DNA,V,size,D,J
CASRWDSYTDTQYF,TGTGCCAGCAGGTGGGACAGCTACACAGATACGCAGTATTTT,TRBV7-2,.,TRBD1,TRBJ2-3
CASSRQYNQPQHF,TGTGCCAGCAGCCGACAGTACAATCAGCCCCAGCATTTT,TRBV7-2,.,.,TRBJ1-5
CAISQDRGDGYTF,TGTGCCATCAGCCAGGACAGGGGAGATGGCTACACCTTC,TRBV10-3,.,TRBD1,TRBJ1-2
CASSLGEGVNEQFF,TGCGCCAGCAGCTTGGGAGAAGGGGTCAATGAGCAGTTCTTC,TRBV5-1,.,.,TRBJ2-1
CASSEAFGGNTEAFF,TGTGCCAGCAGTGAAGCGTTTGGGGGCAACACTGAAGCTTTCTTT,TRBV6-1,.,.,TRBJ1-1
CASSPLGQPTGYGYTF,TGTGCCAGCAGCCCGCTAGGACAGCCTACAGGCTATGGCTACACCTTC,TRBV5-6,.,.,TRBJ1-2
CASSLGGGDRTGELFF,TGTGCCAGCAGCTTGGGCGGCGGGGACCGCACCGGGGAGCTGTTTTTT,TRBV5-4,.,.,TRBJ2-2
CASSLKSGGAVDTQYF,TGTGCCAGCAGCTTGAAATCAGGTGGGGCGGTAGATACGCAGTATTTT,TRBV5-4,.,.,TRBJ2-3
CASSQTLENTEAFF,TGTGCCAGCAGCCAAACGTTAGAGAACACTGAAGCTTTCTTT,TRBV4-2,.,.,TRBJ1-1
CASSTTGGSGYTF,TGTGCCAGCAGCACGACAGGAGGAAGCGGCTACACCTTC,TRBV12-3/TRBV12-4,.,.,TRBJ1-2
CASSLSASGYTF,TGTGCCAGCAGTTTGTCCGCTAGCGGCTACACCTTC,TRBV28,.,.,TRBJ1-2
CASSSDRGRTNEKLFF,TGCGCCAGCAGCTCGGACAGGGGGCGAACTAATGAAAAACTGTTTTTT,TRBV5-1,.,TRBD1,TRBJ1-4
CASSQVRTPNSPLHF,TGTGCCAGCAGCCAAGTTAGAACCCCTAATTCACCCCTCCACTTT,TRBV14,.,.,TRBJ1-6
CASSFGAGVDYYEQYF,TGCGCCAGCAGCTTTGGAGCCGGGGTGGACTACTACGAGCAGTACTTC,TRBV5-1,.,.,TRBJ2-7
CASSESRGQPQHF,TGTGCCAGCAGTGAATCCAGGGGTCAGCCCCAGCATTTT,TRBV6-4,once,.,TRBJ1-5
CASSGGTRGGPSTDTQYF,TGTGCCAGCAGCGGAGGAACTCGGGGAGGACCTAGCACAGATACGCAGTATTTT,TRBV9,.,.,TRBJ2-3
CASSLDQGPGEAFF,TGCGCCAGCAGCTTGGATCAGGGGCCTGGGGAAGCTTTCTTT,TRBV5-1,few,.,TRBJ1-1
CASSIDRPSTGELFF,TGTGCCAGTAGCATAGACAGGCCCTCAACCGGGGAGCTGTTTTTT,TRBV19,once,.,TRBJ2-2
CASCEGQGVGIQYF,TGTGCCAGTTGTGAGGGACAGGGCGTAGGCATTCAGTACTTC,TRBV2,.,TRBD1,TRBJ2-4
CASSSEGHLNTEAFF,TGTGCCAGCAGTTCCGAGGGACACTTGAACACTGAAGCTTTCTTT,TRBV27,.,.,TRBJ1-1
CASSQEVRKAAYGYTF,TGTGCCAGCAGCCAAGAGGTGCGGAAGGCCGCATATGGCTACACCTTC,TRBV4-2,.,.,TRBJ1-2
CASSLGLSARYSPLHF,TGTGCCAGCAGCTTGGGACTGTCAGCTCGTTATTCACCCCTCCACTTT,TRBV5-4,.,.,TRBJ1-6
CASSLVPDSYNEQFF,TGCGCCAGCAGCTTGGTCCCAGATTCCTACAATGAGCAGTTCTTC,TRBV5-1,.,.,TRBJ2-1
CAISGDRDGGYTF,TGTGCCATCAGTGGCGACAGGGATGGCGGCTACACCTTC,TRBV10-3,.,TRBD1,TRBJ1-2
CASSLWQGDEQFF,TGTGCCAGCAGTTTATGGCAGGGCGATGAGCAGTTCTTC,TRBV27,.,.,TRBJ2-1
CASTTQGPLRLNNEKLFF,TGCGCCAGCACCACTCAGGGGCCCCTTCGATTGAATAATGAAAAACTGTTTTTT,TRBV10-1,.,.,TRBJ1-4
CASSFLQGTGELFF,TGTGCCAGCAGTTTTCTACAGGGGACCGGGGAGCTGTTTTTT,TRBV7-2,.,TRBD1,TRBJ2-2
CASRVSGGMLQKLFF,TGTGCCAGCAGAGTGTCGGGAGGGATGCTTCAAAAACTGTTTTTT,TRBV28,.,.,TRBJ1-4
CASSLMTSGGRVQETQYF,TGTGCCAGCAGCTTAATGACTAGCGGGGGACGGGTCCAAGAGACCCAGTACTTC,TRBV7-2,.,TRBD2,TRBJ2-5
CASSKVGGMKGQPQHF,TGTGCCAGCAGCAAAGTCGGAGGGATGAAGGGTCAGCCCCAGCATTTT,TRBV21-1,.,.,TRBJ1-5
CASSPRTGDQPQHF,TGTGCCAGCAGTCCCCGGACAGGGGACCAGCCCCAGCATTTT,TRBV27,.,TRBD1,TRBJ1-5
CASLLAGGPGTQYF,TGTGCCAGCTTGCTAGCGGGGGGGCCGGGGACCCAGTACTTC,TRBV28,.,TRBD2,TRBJ2-5
CASSVRADRNNEQFF,TGTGCCAGCAGCGTACGCGCGGACAGAAACAATGAGCAGTTCTTC,TRBV9,.,.,TRBJ2-1
CASHDRLNQPQHF,TGTGCCTCCCACGACAGGCTCAATCAGCCCCAGCATTTT,TRBV6-6,.,.,TRBJ1-5
CASSHPPRYEQYF,TGTGCCAGCAGCCACCCTCCTAGATACGAGCAGTACTTC,TRBV11-2,.,.,TRBJ2-7
CASSRGTDQETQYF,TGTGCCAGCAGCCGGGGGACCGATCAAGAGACCCAGTACTTC,TRBV6-5,.,.,TRBJ2-5
CASSLGVGRETQYF,TGTGCCAGCAGCTTAGGGGTGGGGCGAGAGACCCAGTACTTC,TRBV7-2,once,.,TRBJ2-5
CASRMRGTPNTGELFF,TGTGCCAGCCGCATGAGGGGGACACCGAACACCGGGGAGCTGTTTTTT,TRBV3-1/TRBV3-2,.,.,TRBJ2-2